This entry lists 30 T cell receptor beta chains sequenced from one sample in a study of cytomegalovirus exposure and HLA in healthy donors. This PCR relied on a set of 60 Vbeta primers and 13 Jbeta primers. Produced via immunoSEQ multiplex PCR; TCRdb's table is partial and in-frame only. This sample carries roughly 100,000 clones, 79% of them seen once, and the ten largest clones take 4%. The sequencing sample was made of PBMCs. These receptor sequences come from a man between 45 and 60 years old in good health and CMV-seropositive.

The chain carries TRBV19 and TRBJ1-1, with 7 nucleotides matching TRBD1. Germline assignment: CDR1 LNHDA and CDR2 SQIVND (reference sequence). The CDR3 is 14 amino acids. V gave up 3 bases and J gave up 3 bases; unmatched junction bases: 4. The CDR3 region is CASSMTGMDTEAFF. Here the CDR3 DNA reads TGTGCCAGTAGTATGACAGGGATGGACACTGAAGCTTTCTTT.

This clone was found a few times. For the CDR3, the DNA is TGTGCCAGCAGTCGACAGGGGGCCGCCGGGGAGCTGTTTTTT. Its translation is CASSRQGAAGELFF. This sequence joins TRBV27 and TRBJ2-2; 10 bases are a match to TRBD1. Germline V gene sequence: CDR1 MNHEY, CDR2 SMNVEV (reference sequence). V lost 5 bases, J lost 6 bases, and 3 bases stayed unmatched. The CDR3 sequence is 14 residues long.

CDR3 sequence reads: CASQPLVGSYNEQFF. The CDR3, as DNA: TGTGCCAGTCAACCCCTAGTCGGGTCCTACAATGAGCAGTTCTTC. This chain uses TRBV6-5 with TRBJ2-1; no definite D call. Trimming left V 9 bases short and J 1 base short, with 16 bases between. The germline gives CDR1 MNHEY, CDR2 SVGAGI. CDR3 length: 15 residues.

The J gene is TRBJ1-1, the V gene TRBV5-1, with D perhaps matching TRBD1 (5 bases). Germline CDR1 and CDR2: SGHRS and YFSETQ. V was cut by 1 base and J by 1 base, with 8 bases left in between. This CDR3 region has 14 residues. The CDR3 here is CASSLTGGNTEAFF. In nucleotides, the CDR3 is TGCGCCAGCAGCTTGACGGGGGGGAACACTGAAGCTTTCTTT. The complete variable domain, with remaining parts taken from reference TRBV5-1 and TRBJ1-1, reads KAGVTQTPRYLIKTRGQQVTLSCSPISGHRSVSWYQQTPGQGLQFLFEYFSETQRNKGNFPGRFSGRQFSNSRSEMNVSTLELGDSALYLCASSLTGGNTEAFFGQGTRLTVV.

This chain connects TRBV19 to TRBJ1-1; D is uncertain. The CDR3 loop spans 15 amino acids. CDR1 is LNHDA, CDR2 SQIVND, per germline (reference sequence). V was pared by 1 base and J by 1 base, with 10 bases between. CDR3 bases: TGTGCCAGTAGTATAGGTCAAGCGGGGAACACTGAAGCTTTCTTT. Translating it yields CASSIGQAGNTEAFF.

The chain recombines TRBV10-2 with TRBJ2-7; 9 bases fit TRBD2. The CDR3 length is 15 residues. Germline CDR1 is WSHSY and CDR2 is SAAADI. V lost 3 bases, J lost 4 bases, and 7 bases stayed unmatched. The CDR3 region has the DNA TGCGCCAGCAGTGAAGTGGCGGGAGGGGCTTACGAGCAGTACTTC. This sequence encodes CASSEVAGGAYEQYF.

The chain recombines TRBV2 with TRBJ2-5; D is undetermined. CDR1 and CDR2 from the germline V gene are SNHLY and FYNNEI. The ends were cut back, 3 bases at V and 3 bases at J, with 8 bases in the middle. The CDR3 consists of 13 residues. CDR3 nucleotide sequence: TGTGCCAGCAGTGAGAACCGAGAAGAGACCCAGTACTTC. Translation: CASSENREETQYF.

V is TRBV28 and J is TRBJ2-2; perhaps TRBD1 as D (5 bases). Germline V gene lookup returns CDR1 MDHEN and CDR2 SYDVKM. The CDR3 length is 13 residues. Trimming removed 2 bases from V and 6 bases from J, with 7 bases in between. DNA of the CDR3: TGTGCCAGCAGTTTAATAGGGGCCGGGGAGCTGTTTTTT. This sequence encodes CASSLIGAGELFF.

V usage is TRBV2 and J usage is TRBJ1-5; 7 positions agree with TRBD1. The germline V gene encodes CDR1 SNHLY and CDR2 FYNNEI. With V trimmed by 6 bases and J by 3 bases, 8 bases remained unmatched. This CDR3 has 15 amino acids. CDR3 sequence (DNA): TGTGCCAGCAGCGAGGGACAGCTCTCCAATCAGCCCCAGCATTTT. It translates to CASSEGQLSNQPQHF.

This sequence joins TRBV7-2 and TRBJ2-2; TRBD1 matches at 7 bases. This CDR3 is built from 15 residues. The V and J ends lost 7 bases and 5 bases, in that order; junction bases with no gene match: 10. Per the germline V gene, CDR1 is SGHTA and CDR2 is FQGNSA. The CDR3 loop is CASTLTGVPTGELFF. In DNA, the CDR3 is TGTGCCAGCACCCTCACAGGGGTCCCAACCGGGGAGCTGTTTTTT.

The chain uses TRBV19 and TRBJ1-2; D not certain. The length of the CDR3 is 13 residues. The germline gives CDR1 LNHDA, CDR2 SQIVND (reference sequence). The V and J ends lost 3 bases and 5 bases respectively, with 10 bases between them. CDR3 amino acids: CASSISPQYGYTF. For the CDR3, the DNA is TGTGCCAGTAGTATTTCACCACAGTATGGCTACACCTTC.

The chain has TRBV5-1 and TRBJ2-7; TRBD1 matches at 8 bases. After removal of 4 bases from V and 3 bases from J, the junction contained 6 bases not matched to a gene. The CDR3 consists of 14 residues. From germline, CDR1 is SGHRS and CDR2 YFSETQ. The CDR3 DNA follows: TGCGCCAGCAGCACGACAGGGGAGATCTACGAGCAGTACTTC. Amino acid sequence: CASSTTGEIYEQYF.

The rearrangement links TRBV30 to TRBJ2-7; D gene ambiguous. CDR1 and CDR2 from the germline V gene are GTSNPN and SVGIG (reference sequence). This CDR3 is built from 12 residues. V lost 3 bases to trimming and J lost 2 bases, with 8 bases between them. The CDR3 DNA reads as TGTGCCTGGAGAGACAATGCCTACGAGCAGTACTTC. Protein sequence: CAWRDNAYEQYF.

The V gene is TRBV28, the J gene TRBJ1-5; D is possibly TRBD1 (6 bases). CDR3 length: 14 residues. V was shortened by 6 bases and J by 1 base, with 10 bases between the two germline ends. In germline, CDR1 is MDHEN, CDR2 SYDVKM. CDR3 in DNA: TGTGCCAGCAGACTACAGGGAAGCAATCAGCCCCAGCATTTT. It is translated as CASRLQGSNQPQHF.

By sample fraction, this clone is medium-sized (0.01 to 0.1%). Other DNA sequences in this sample translate to the same CDR3. The chain couples TRBV6-1 to TRBJ2-3, with 9 bases that match TRBD2. The trim removed 0 bases at V and 4 bases at J, leaving 2 bases unmatched. The CDR3 loop spans 15 amino acids. Germline CDR1 and CDR2: MNHNS and SASEGT. The CDR3, as DNA: TGTGCCAGCAGTGAAGCTAGCGGGAGCCCAGATACGCAGTATTTT. It specifies CASSEASGSPDTQYF.

This chain connects TRBV13 to TRBJ2-2; 11 bases map to TRBD1. Germline CDR1 and CDR2: PRHDT and FYEKMQ (reference sequence). V lost 6 bases, J lost 7 bases, and 7 bases stayed unmatched. The CDR3 is 15 residues long. CDR3 sequence reads: CASSFGQGAIGELFF. CDR3 coding DNA: TGTGCCAGCAGTTTTGGACAGGGGGCGATCGGGGAGCTGTTTTTT. The variable domain in full, completed from reference TRBV13 and TRBJ2-2, reads AAGVIQSPRHLIKEKRETATLKCYPIPRHDTVYWYQQGPGQDPQFLISFYEKMQSDKGSIPDRFSAQQFSDYHSELNMSSLELGDSALYFCASSFGQGAIGELFFGEGSRLTVL.

This sequence joins TRBV10-2 and TRBJ1-4; D gene unclear. Trimming took off 3 bases at V and 15 bases at J, with 11 bases between the two ends. The length of the CDR3 is 11 residues. The germline V gene has CDR1 WSHSY and CDR2 SAAADI. CDR3 amino acids: CASSDGDKVFF. In DNA form, the CDR3 reads TGCGCCAGCAGTGACGGGGATAAGGTGTTTTTT.

J is TRBJ2-7 and V is TRBV27; TRBD2 matches at 11 bases. V shed 5 bases and J 0 bases; nucleotides not matched to a gene: 3. Germline values: CDR1 MNHEY, CDR2 SMNVEV (reference sequence). CDR3 length equals 15 residues. The CDR3 nucleotides read TGTGCCAGCAGTACCACTAGCGGGAGCTCCTACGAGCAGTACTTC. Translated: CASSTTSGSSYEQYF.

The CDR3 nucleotides are TGCAGCGTTGAGGAGGGCGGGGAGCTGTTTTTT. Translating it yields CSVEEGGELFF. V is TRBV29-1 and J is TRBJ2-2, with D maybe TRBD2 (6 bases). This CDR3 has 11 residues. Trimming took off 3 bases at V and 7 bases at J, with 6 bases between the two ends. CDR1 and CDR2 (germline): SQVTM, ANQGSEA.

The chain is built from TRBV10-3 and TRBJ2-1, with TRBD2 matching over 9 bases. The junction had 4 bases not matched to a gene; V was cut back by 5 bases and J by 8 bases. The CDR3 consists of 13 residues. Germline loops: CDR1 ENHRY, CDR2 SYGVKD. CDR3 bases: TGTGCCATCAGTCCTAGCGGGACGTATGAGCAGTTCTTC. Amino acids: CAISPSGTYEQFF.

This clone was seen a few times. This chain joins TRBV30 and TRBJ1-6, with D possibly TRBD1 on 6 matching bases. This CDR3 region has 13 residues. The germline V gene encodes CDR1 GTSNPN and CDR2 SVGIG (reference sequence). The ends were cut back, 1 base at V and 10 bases at J, with 11 bases in the middle. As DNA, the CDR3 is TGTGCCTGGAGTGACCACAGGGAATCACCCCTCCACTTT. Translated, it gives CAWSDHRESPLHF.

This clone has just one count. The chain links TRBV7-9 to TRBJ2-7, with D possibly TRBD2 on 7 matching bases. Germline CDR1 and CDR2: SEHNR and FQNEAQ (reference sequence). This CDR3 contains 15 residues. Trimming took off 5 bases at V and 3 bases at J, with 17 bases between the two ends. This CDR3 is CASSAPGGGGYEQYF. The CDR3, as DNA: TGTGCCAGCAGCGCCCCTGGGGGGGGCGGCTACGAGCAGTACTTC.

J is TRBJ2-3 and V is TRBV18; TRBD2 matches 8 bases. The CDR3 totals 14 residues. CDR1 is KGHSH and CDR2 is LQKENI in the germline V gene. V shed 3 bases, J shed 4 bases, and the junction held 3 bases outside the gene matches. The CDR3 DNA is TGTGCCAGCTCACCCGGGACTAGGGCAGATACGCAGTATTTT. Encoded protein: CASSPGTRADTQYF.

The chain recombines TRBV30 with TRBJ2-7; TRBD2 matches at 10 bases. Germline V lookup: CDR1 GTSNPN, CDR2 SVGIG (reference sequence). The junction had 12 bases not matched to a gene; V was cut back by 0 bases and J by 4 bases. The CDR3 totals 17 residues. CDR3 DNA: TGTGCCTGGAGTGTTGGTAGCGGGAGGACAACCCGGTACGAGCAGTACTTC. It yields the protein CAWSVGSGRTTRYEQYF.

In its sample, this clone was seen a few times. V is TRBV7-6 and J is TRBJ2-3; 11 nucleotides line up with TRBD2. The CDR3 is 16 residues long. Germline CDR1 is SGHVS and CDR2 is FNYEAQ. V lost 5 bases, J lost 6 bases, and 10 bases stayed unmatched. CDR3 residues: CASSPTSGRNPDTQYF. The CDR3 region has the DNA TGTGCCAGCAGCCCCACTAGCGGGAGAAACCCCGATACGCAGTATTTT.

The chain employs TRBV30 and TRBJ2-1; a weak D match, TRBD1 (5 bases). Germline V gene sequence: CDR1 GTSNPN, CDR2 SVGIG (reference sequence). This CDR3 is 13 amino acids long. Trimming took off 1 base at V and 6 bases at J, with 10 bases between the two ends. CDR3 nucleotide sequence: TGTGCCTGGAGTGGCCGCCAGGGCAATGAGCAGTTCTTC. This codes for CAWSGRQGNEQFF.

This clone was seen just once. This rearrangement joins TRBV21-1 to TRBJ1-2; the D call of TRBD1 is as the table states it, not checked on the DNA. TRBV21-1 is recorded as a pseudogene. There are 14 residues in the CDR3. Written as DNA, the CDR3 is TGTGCCAGCCCCCAGGACAGGGGGTTTTATGGCTACACCTTC. Translating it yields CASPQDRGFYGYTF.

This rearrangement joins TRBV7-9 to TRBJ2-5, with 7 nucleotides matching TRBD2. The CDR3 is made up of 14 amino acids. The V segment lost 5 bases and the J segment 5 bases; nucleotides outside the gene matches: 8. Germline-derived CDR1 and CDR2 are SEHNR and FQNEAQ (reference sequence). The CDR3 region is CASSHSAGGETQYF. CDR3 DNA: TGTGCCAGCAGCCACTCGGCCGGGGGGGAGACCCAGTACTTC.

The chain has TRBV4-1 and TRBJ2-5; 11 bases align to TRBD2. Germline V CDR1 and CDR2: MGHRA, YSYEKL. The CDR3 has 15 amino acids. J lost 5 bases, V lost 4 bases, and 6 bases had no gene match. The CDR3 loop is CASSPIAGGSETQYF. The CDR3 DNA reads as TGCGCCAGCAGCCCCATAGCGGGAGGGAGTGAGACCCAGTACTTC.

This clone was recorded once. The rearrangement uses TRBV2 and TRBJ2-7; maybe TRBD1 (6 bases). V lost 5 bases and J 1 base, leaving 12 bases between the germline ends. Germline V gives CDR1 SNHLY, CDR2 FYNNEI. The CDR3 runs to 14 residues. CDR3 in DNA: TGTGCCAGCAGTTCACAGGGCTTTTCCTACGAGCAGTACTTC. It translates to CASSSQGFSYEQYF.